Each of the 15 T cell receptor beta chains below was sequenced from the same sample in a study of lymphopenia after photon versus proton radiotherapy. The protocol was immunoSEQ multiplex PCR, while the TCRdb copy is restricted to in-frame clones and leaves out a portion. Among some 76,000 clones listed, about 90% were seen once. The starting material was peripheral blood, obtained from a patient treated with photon-based radiotherapy. Receptor source: a woman in her 40s with cholangiocarcinoma.

In nucleotides, the CDR3 is TGCGCCAGCAGCCAAGGACAGGGGGCTATCGACGAGCAGTACTTC. As protein: CASSQGQGAIDEQYF. The rearrangement joins TRBV4-3 to TRBJ2-7, with 10 bases matching TRBD1. Germline loops: CDR1 LGHNA, CDR2 YSLEER. CDR3 length: 15 residues. V was pared by 1 base and J by 5 bases, with 5 bases of the junction left unmatched.

The chain carries TRBV2 and TRBJ1-2, with 7 bases that match TRBD1. With 1 base clipped from V and 1 base from J, the junction kept 3 bases outside the gene matches. Germline loops: CDR1 SNHLY, CDR2 FYNNEI. The CDR3 contains 15 residues. The CDR3 DNA reads as TGTGCCAGCAGTGAAGGACAGGGAGGTAACTATGGCTACACCTTC. Its translation: CASSEGQGGNYGYTF. Using reference TRBV2 and TRBJ1-2 for the parts outside the CDR3, the full variable domain is EPEVTQTPSHQVTQMGQEVILRCVPISNHLYFYWYRQILGQKVEFLVSFYNNEISEKSEIFDDQFSVERPDGSNFTLKIRSTKLEDSAMYFCASSEGQGGNYGYTFGSGTRLTVV.

This clone has just a few counts. The V and J genes are TRBV7-9 and TRBJ2-7, with 9 bases aligning to TRBD1. Germline V CDR1 and CDR2: SEHNR, FQNEAQ (reference sequence). J gave up 5 bases and V 5 bases, and 10 bases lay outside the gene matches. This CDR3 is built from 15 residues. The CDR3 region has the DNA TGTGCCAGCAGCCCGCCTGACAGGGGGTCCCACGAGCAGTACTTC. It specifies CASSPPDRGSHEQYF.

V gene TRBV9 combines with J gene TRBJ1-6; D unclear. CDR1 is SGDLS and CDR2 is YYNGEE in the germline V gene. Trimming removed 4 bases at V and 0 bases at J, with 2 bases between. The CDR3 has 13 amino acids. The CDR3 nucleotides read TGTGCCAGCAGCAGCTCCTATAATTCACCCCTCCACTTT. This codes for CASSSSYNSPLHF.

The rearrangement joins TRBV28 to TRBJ1-1; 7 bases are shared with TRBD1. Germline lookup yields CDR1 MDHEN and CDR2 SYDVKM. The CDR3 spans 14 residues. Unmatched junction bases numbered 7, after V lost 5 bases and J lost 4 bases. The CDR3, as DNA: TGTGCCAGCAGTACGGGGACAGTGGGCACTGAAGCTTTCTTT. The encoded protein is CASSTGTVGTEAFF.

This chain links TRBV15 with TRBJ1-5; D not certain. From germline, CDR1 is LNHNV and CDR2 YYDKDF (reference sequence). Trimming stripped 6 bases from V and 4 bases from J, with 7 bases between. CDR3 length equals 12 residues. The CDR3 here is CATSLENQPQHF. In DNA form, the CDR3 reads TGTGCCACCAGTTTAGAGAATCAGCCCCAGCATTTT. Filled out from reference TRBV15 and TRBJ1-5, the complete variable domain reads DAMVIQNPRYQVTQFGKPVTLSCSQTLNHNVMYWYQQKSSQAPKLLFHYYDKDFNNEADTPDNFQSRRPNTSFCFLDIRSPGLGDTAMYLCATSLENQPQHFGDGTRLSIL.

The chain uses TRBV7-2 and TRBJ2-7; no reliable D call. V shed 3 bases and J shed 6 bases, with 21 bases lying between them. The CDR3 loop spans 16 amino acids. Germline V gene sequence: CDR1 SGHTA, CDR2 FQGNSA. CDR3 loop: CASSLPRPGGPPEQYF. The CDR3 DNA reads as TGTGCCAGCAGCTTGCCCCGGCCGGGCGGACCCCCCGAGCAGTACTTC. Based on the CDR3 plus reference TRBV7-2 and TRBJ2-7, the full variable domain is GAGVSQSPSNKVTEKGKDVELRCDPISGHTALYWYRQSLGQGLEFLIYFQGNSAPDKSGLPSDRFSAERTGGSVSTLTIQRTQQEDSAVYLCASSLPRPGGPPEQYFGPGTRLTVT.

The chain uses TRBV5-5 and TRBJ2-7; weak D call: TRBD1 (6 bases). CDR3 size: 12 residues. Trimming removed 2 bases at V and 6 bases at J, with 9 bases between. The germline CDR1 and CDR2 sequences are SGHKS and YYEKEE (reference sequence). The DNA of the CDR3 is TGTGCCAGCAGCTTCCAGGGGCGCGAGCAGTACTTC. It specifies CASSFQGREQYF.

V usage is TRBV28 and J usage is TRBJ1-1; D unclear. In germline, CDR1 is MDHEN, CDR2 SYDVKM. V shed 6 bases and J shed 4 bases, with 15 bases lying between them. The CDR3 has 14 residues. For the CDR3, the DNA is TGTGCCAGCAGCCCTCCTCGTGGGATCACTGAAGCTTTCTTT. Its translation: CASSPPRGITEAFF.

The chain uses TRBV9 and TRBJ1-5; D unresolved. Trimming shortened V by 0 bases and J by 0 bases, and 13 bases separated the two germline ends. This CDR3 comprises 17 residues. The germline gives CDR1 SGDLS, CDR2 YYNGEE. This chain's CDR3 is CASSVAPPELSNQPQHF. CDR3 in DNA: TGTGCCAGCAGCGTAGCCCCCCCAGAGCTTAGCAATCAGCCCCAGCATTTT.

The chain employs TRBV5-8 and TRBJ1-3; D gene unclear. CDR1 and CDR2 from the germline V gene are SGHTS and YDEGEE. The V and J ends lost 0 bases and 0 bases respectively, with 7 bases between them. The CDR3 sequence is 15 residues long. The CDR3 loop reads CASSLGRLSGNTIYF. DNA of the CDR3: TGTGCCAGCAGCTTGGGACGGCTCTCTGGAAACACCATATATTTT.

This sequence joins TRBV4-3 and TRBJ2-1; 9 positions match TRBD2. The CDR3 extends over 17 amino acids. The germline CDR1 and CDR2 sequences are LGHNA and YSLEER. After removal of 1 base from V and 4 bases from J, the junction contained 8 bases not matched to a gene. CDR3 in amino acids: CASSQGVGGRGYNEQFF. CDR3 nucleotide sequence: TGCGCCAGCAGCCAAGGAGTTGGCGGGAGGGGTTACAATGAGCAGTTCTTC.

This clone has only a few counts. V usage is TRBV27 and J usage is TRBJ1-6; D uncertain. The CDR3 is made up of 15 amino acids. The V gene's germline CDR1 is MNHEY and CDR2 SMNVEV (reference sequence). Trimming removed 6 bases at V and 7 bases at J, with 16 bases between. Here the CDR3 reads CASRLRAAGNSPLHF. Written as DNA, the CDR3 is TGTGCCAGCAGGCTACGGGCGGCCGGCAATTCACCCCTCCACTTT.

This clone was counted a single time. This CDR3 is CASSSQGQGGGYTF. In nucleotides, the CDR3 is TGTGCCAGCAGTTCACAAGGACAGGGAGGCGGCTACACCTTC. This sequence joins TRBV6-1 and TRBJ1-2, with 8 bases matching TRBD1. The V gene end was trimmed by 5 bases and the J gene end by 8 bases; junction bases not matched to a gene: 10. Germline V CDR1 and CDR2: MNHNS, SASEGT. The CDR3 runs to 14 residues.

The V call is TRBV9, the J call TRBJ2-5; D assignment may be TRBD1 or TRBD2 (7 bases each). CDR3 length: 16 amino acids. The V end lost 3 bases, the J end lost 2 bases, and 17 bases lay between the germline ends. The germline gives CDR1 SGDLS, CDR2 YYNGEE. In DNA, the CDR3 is TGTGCCAGCAGCGAGGGGAGGGGGCAGTCTCAAGAGACCCAGTACTTC. Translating it yields CASSEGRGQSQETQYF. The whole variable domain, filled in from reference TRBV9 and TRBJ2-5, reads DSGVTQTPKHLITATGQRVTLRCSPRSGDLSVYWYQQSLDQGLQFLIQYYNGEERAKGNILERFSAQQFPDLHSELNLSSLELGDSALYFCASSEGRGQSQETQYFGPGTRLLVL.